This TCR beta chain was documented in a study of T-cell reconstitution after alpha-beta-depleted transplantation in children. Study results and caveats: One year post-transplant, T-cell counts and diversity were largely derived from T cells produced anew.

The germline V gene encodes CDR1 KGHSH and CDR2 LQKENI. The ends were cut back, 2 bases at V and 4 bases at J, with 11 bases in the middle. The CDR3 consists of 14 residues. TCRbeta library construction was performed incorporating unique molecular identifiers. Via MiXCR, TCRdb re-called the PCR reads, giving one row per CDR3 protein. Counted here are 780,000 or so distinct CDR3 sequences, roughly 15% occurring once; the ten biggest clones make up approximately 5%. Comment on this clonotype: As yet, its antigen is unknown.

The J gene is TRBJ1-1, the V gene TRBV18; D may be TRBD1 (6 bases). The sequence was obtained from a male patient between 10 and 17 years old who had a stem cell transplant for acute lymphoblastic leukemia, so the T cells may come from the graft donor. Source: PBMCs, mostly from graft donor cells, taken 360 days after TCRalphabeta/CD19-depleted stem cell transplant. In nucleotides, the CDR3 is TGTGCCAGCTCACCAACAGGGTTTTCCACTGAAGCTTTCTTT. Translation gives CASSPTGFSTEAFF.